The clone carrying this TCR beta chain was counted between two and nine times. Its antigen is currently unknown. This sample stems from a study of early T cells in non-severe SARS-CoV-2 infection. Germline V CDR1 and CDR2: MDHEN, SYDVKM. The V and J ends lost 4 bases and 7 bases respectively, with 7 bases between them. The CDR3 extends over 11 amino acids. Findings and limits, study-wide: There was a bias toward anti-spike CD8 responses in VDJdb matching, which missed private and CD4 specificities.

A single record per CDR3 protein comes from TCRdb applying MiXCR to the 5' RACE reads. The sample yields 75,000 to 90,000 distinct CDR3 sequences, over 9.5% seen once. Sequenced material: whole blood, taken at baseline. The chain links TRBV28 to TRBJ2-5, with D tentatively TRBD1 or TRBD2 (5 bases each). This sequence originates from an adult who was a healthcare worker with PCR-confirmed SARS-CoV-2 infection or an uninfected control (not recorded which). The CDR3 coding sequence is TGTGCCAGCAGTTGGGGGACGACCCAGTACTTC. Amino acid sequence: CASSWGTTQYF.